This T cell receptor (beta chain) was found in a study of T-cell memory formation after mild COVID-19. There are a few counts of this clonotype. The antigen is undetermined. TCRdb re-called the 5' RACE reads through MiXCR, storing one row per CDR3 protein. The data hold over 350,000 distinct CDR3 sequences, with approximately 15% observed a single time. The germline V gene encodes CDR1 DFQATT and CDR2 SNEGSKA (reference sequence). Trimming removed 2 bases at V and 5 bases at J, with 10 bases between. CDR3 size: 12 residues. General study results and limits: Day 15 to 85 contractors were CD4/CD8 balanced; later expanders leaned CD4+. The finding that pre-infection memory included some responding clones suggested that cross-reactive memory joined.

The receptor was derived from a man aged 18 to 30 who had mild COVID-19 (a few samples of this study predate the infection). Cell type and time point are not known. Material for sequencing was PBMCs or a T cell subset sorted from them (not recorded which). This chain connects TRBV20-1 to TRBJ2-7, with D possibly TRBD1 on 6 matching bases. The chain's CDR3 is CSARFEGDEQYF. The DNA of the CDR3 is TGCAGTGCTAGATTCGAGGGGGACGAGCAGTACTTC.